A selection of T cell receptor beta chains follows, all from one sample in a study of PD-L1 blockade in urothelial cancer. The assay was immunoSEQ multiplex PCR, and TCRdb's table has in-frame clones only and misses some. The sample carries approximately 52,000 clones, 65% to 90% recorded once. The sample here was PBMCs, taken around atezolizumab (anti-PD-L1) treatment. The receptors were sampled from a man aged 65 to 79 with urothelial cancer. Both conserved end residues are part of each CDR3. The D gene is left open where the match is weak. Clone size is stated in some rows and not others, as once, few, many or a class when expanded.

V gene: TRBV19
D gene: TRBD2
clone size: NA
J gene: TRBJ2-5
CDR3 DNA: TGTGCCAGTAGTATGGGTAGCGGGGAATCCCAAGAGACCCAGTACTTC
CDR3 protein: CASSMGSGESQETQYF

V gene: TRBV7-8
D gene: TRBD2
clone size: NA
J gene: TRBJ2-2
CDR3 DNA: TGTGCCAGCAGCCCGAAGCGGATGGTAGCGGGAAACACCGGGGAGCTGTTTTTT
CDR3 protein: CASSPKRMVAGNTGELFF

V gene: TRBV30
D gene: NA
clone size: NA
J gene: TRBJ2-7
CDR3 DNA: TGTGCCTGGAGTGTTTGGGGGCCCGAGCAGTACTTC
CDR3 protein: CAWSVWGPEQYF

V gene: TRBV4-1
D gene: NA
clone size: few
J gene: TRBJ1-4
CDR3 DNA: TGCGCCAGCAGCCAAGTACAGGATGGTTATGGAAAACTGTTTTTT
CDR3 protein: CASSQVQDGYGKLFF

V gene: TRBV7-2
D gene: TRBD2
clone size: once
J gene: TRBJ2-7
CDR3 DNA: TGTGCCAGCAGCTCCGGGACTAGCGGGAGGGTCCGCCACGAGCAGTACTTC
CDR3 protein: CASSSGTSGRVRHEQYF

V gene: TRBV5-1
D gene: NA
clone size: NA
J gene: TRBJ1-2
CDR3 DNA: TGCGCCAGCAGCTTGGAAGCCAGGGGCTATGGCTACACCTTC
CDR3 protein: CASSLEARGYGYTF

V gene: TRBV2
D gene: TRBD2
clone size: NA
J gene: TRBJ2-7
CDR3 DNA: TGTGCCAGCAGCACCAGGGGCGGCCTAGCGGGAGAGGGGACTTTTTTCTTCTACGAGCAGTACTTC
CDR3 protein: CASSTRGGLAGEGTFFFYEQYF

V gene: TRBV9
D gene: TRBD2
clone size: NA
J gene: TRBJ2-7
CDR3 DNA: TGTGCCAGCAGCAAAGCGGGAGGGCCGGGAGTGCAGTACTTC
CDR3 protein: CASSKAGGPGVQYF

V gene: TRBV27
D gene: TRBD2
clone size: NA
J gene: TRBJ2-3
CDR3 DNA: TGTGCCAGCAGCCGTAGGACTAGCGGGAGTTCAGATACGCAGTATTTT
CDR3 protein: CASSRRTSGSSDTQYF

V gene: TRBV18
D gene: NA
clone size: NA
J gene: TRBJ2-2
CDR3 DNA: TGTGCCAGCTCACCAACCCGGGTGCCCAACACCGGGGAGCTGTTTTTT
CDR3 protein: CASSPTRVPNTGELFF

V gene: TRBV19
D gene: NA
clone size: NA
J gene: TRBJ1-5
CDR3 DNA: TGTGCCACCAAGGGGACATATCTCGCTGGAGGAGATCAGCCCCAGCATTTT
CDR3 protein: CATKGTYLAGGDQPQHF

V gene: TRBV18
D gene: NA
clone size: NA
J gene: TRBJ1-3
CDR3 DNA: TGTGCCAGCTCACTTGCCACACCCAACTCTGGAAACACCATATATTTT
CDR3 protein: CASSLATPNSGNTIYF

V gene: TRBV7-8
D gene: NA
clone size: NA
J gene: TRBJ1-1
CDR3 DNA: TGTGCCAGCAGCATACCTGTTGCGACAGGCGCCCACACTGAAGCTTTCTTT
CDR3 protein: CASSIPVATGAHTEAFF